These T cell receptor beta chains were read from a single sample in a study of glioma-infiltrating T cells after dendritic cell vaccination. Profiled with immunoSEQ multiplex PCR; TCRdb holds only in-frame clones, not every one. Among around 96,000 clones listed, roughly 83% were seen once. The sample in question was blood, obtained before dendritic cell vaccination. The source is a human donor with glioblastoma. Each CDR3 is given with its conserved first and last residue. The D gene is left open where the match is weak. Clone size is not always given. Where it is, it says once, few, many or a class for expanded clones.

V: TRBV7-9
size: -
J: TRBJ2-3
D: -
CDR3: CASSLASLGGTDTQYF
DNA: TGTGCCAGCAGCTTAGCGTCCCTAGGGGGCACAGATACGCAGTATTTT

V: TRBV12-5
size: -
J: TRBJ1-1
D: TRBD1
CDR3: CASGLGHAAGGSFF
DNA: TGTGCTAGTGGTTTGGGACATGCGGCAGGGGGATCTTTCTTT

V: TRBV6-1
size: -
J: TRBJ2-5
D: TRBD1
CDR3: CASTKQGVETQYF
DNA: TGTGCCAGCACCAAACAGGGGGTGGAGACCCAGTACTTC

V: TRBV15
size: -
J: TRBJ2-6
D: -
CDR3: CATSRDFSGANVLTF
DNA: TGTGCCACCAGCAGAGACTTCTCTGGGGCCAACGTCCTGACTTTC

V: TRBV7-2
size: -
J: TRBJ2-2
D: -
CDR3: CASSLAFGTGELFF
DNA: TGTGCCAGCAGCTTAGCTTTCGGGACCGGGGAGCTGTTTTTT

V: TRBV5-6
size: -
J: TRBJ2-3
D: TRBD2
CDR3: CASSSPGLASTDTQYF
DNA: TGTGCCAGCAGCTCTCCGGGACTAGCGAGCACAGATACGCAGTATTTT

V: TRBV27
size: -
J: TRBJ2-1
D: TRBD2
CDR3: CASAPSGWYNEQFF
DNA: TGTGCCAGCGCGCCTAGCGGGTGGTACAATGAGCAGTTCTTC

V: TRBV15
size: -
J: TRBJ2-1
D: TRBD2
CDR3: CATSRVWEGLAPRGEQFF
DNA: TGTGCCACCAGCAGAGTGTGGGAGGGACTAGCGCCACGAGGCGAGCAGTTCTTC

V: TRBV5-1
size: once
J: TRBJ2-1
D: -
CDR3: CASSLGQDTNEQFF
DNA: TGCGCCAGCAGCTTGGGACAGGACACCAATGAGCAGTTCTTC

V: TRBV6-4
size: -
J: TRBJ2-7
D: -
CDR3: CATYAQYF
DNA: TGTGCCACCTACGCGCAGTACTTC

V: TRBV28
size: -
J: TRBJ1-2
D: TRBD1
CDR3: CASTYVQGNYGYTF
DNA: TGTGCCAGCACTTATGTACAGGGGAACTATGGCTACACCTTC

V: TRBV18
size: few
J: TRBJ2-5
D: TRBD2
CDR3: CASSPARGGPETQYF
DNA: TGTGCCAGCTCACCTGCGCGGGGGGGCCCAGAGACCCAGTACTTC

V: TRBV4-2
size: -
J: TRBJ2-1
D: TRBD2
CDR3: CASSQDQFSSGMVSDEQFF
DNA: TGTGCCAGCAGCCAAGATCAGTTTTCCAGCGGGATGGTCTCGGATGAGCAGTTCTTC

V: TRBV2
size: -
J: TRBJ1-5
D: -
CDR3: CASRSQFNQPQHF
DNA: TGTGCCAGCAGGTCACAGTTCAATCAGCCCCAGCATTTT

V: TRBV15
size: -
J: TRBJ2-3
D: -
CDR3: CATSRDRGYPDTQYF
DNA: TGTGCCACCAGCAGAGATCGGGGGTACCCAGATACGCAGTATTTT

V: TRBV28
size: -
J: TRBJ1-5
D: TRBD1
CDR3: CASSQVIGQGAGNQPQHF
DNA: TGTGCCAGCAGCCAAGTTATCGGACAGGGGGCAGGTAATCAGCCCCAGCATTTT

V: TRBV27
size: -
J: TRBJ1-1
D: -
CDR3: CASRPRSLNTEAFF
DNA: TGTGCCAGCCGACCTAGATCTTTGAACACTGAAGCTTTCTTT

V: TRBV18
size: -
J: TRBJ1-1
D: TRBD1
CDR3: CASSPTGDIMNTEAFF
DNA: TGTGCCAGCTCACCAACAGGGGACATCATGAACACTGAAGCTTTCTTT

V: TRBV5-4
size: -
J: TRBJ2-2
D: -
CDR3: CASNPGGRSTGELFF
DNA: TGTGCCAGCAACCCGGGGGGCCGTTCTACCGGGGAGCTGTTTTTT

V: TRBV5-1
size: -
J: TRBJ2-7
D: TRBD2
CDR3: CASSLVAGGPYEQYF
DNA: TGCGCCAGCAGCTTGGTAGCGGGAGGACCATACGAGCAGTACTTC

V: TRBV6-5
size: -
J: TRBJ2-5
D: -
CDR3: CATRTVQETQYF
DNA: TGTGCCACCAGGACAGTCCAAGAGACCCAGTACTTC

V: TRBV6-6
size: -
J: TRBJ1-2
D: TRBD1
CDR3: CASSYPQGTGGDGYTF
DNA: TGTGCCAGCAGTTACCCTCAAGGGACAGGGGGCGATGGCTACACCTTC

V: TRBV5-1
size: -
J: TRBJ2-2
D: TRBD2
CDR3: CASSSLAGVTGELFF
DNA: TGCGCCAGCAGCTCACTAGCGGGGGTTACCGGGGAGCTGTTTTTT

V: TRBV6-1
size: -
J: TRBJ2-7
D: -
CDR3: CASRRGAVSYEQYF
DNA: TGTGCCAGCAGACGAGGAGCTGTATCCTACGAGCAGTACTTC

V: TRBV6-1
size: -
J: TRBJ1-4
D: TRBD1
CDR3: CASSGVGGPGLNEKLFF
DNA: TGTGCCAGCAGTGGCGTAGGGGGCCCTGGCCTTAATGAAAAACTGTTTTTT

V: TRBV27
size: -
J: TRBJ1-4
D: TRBD1
CDR3: CASTALTGVEGPTNEKLFF
DNA: TGTGCCAGCACAGCGCTGACAGGGGTTGAGGGCCCAACTAATGAAAAACTGTTTTTT

V: TRBV5-1
size: -
J: TRBJ2-3
D: -
CDR3: CASSLNPPAVLTDTQYF
DNA: TGCGCCAGCAGCTTAAACCCCCCAGCGGTCCTCACAGATACGCAGTATTTT

V: TRBV27
size: -
J: TRBJ1-5
D: TRBD1
CDR3: CASSLLGGLGNQPQHF
DNA: TGTGCCAGCAGTTTATTAGGGGGCCTGGGCAATCAGCCCCAGCATTTT

V: TRBV5-1
size: -
J: TRBJ1-1
D: TRBD1
CDR3: CASSKGQLNTEAFF
DNA: TGCGCCAGCAGCAAGGGACAGCTCAACACTGAAGCTTTCTTT

V: TRBV5-1
size: -
J: TRBJ2-3
D: -
CDR3: CASSLARTSTDTQYF
DNA: TGCGCCAGCAGCTTAGCGAGGACTAGCACAGATACGCAGTATTTT

V: TRBV5-4
size: -
J: TRBJ2-7
D: TRBD2
CDR3: CASSLGLALAYEQYF
DNA: TGTGCCAGCAGCTTGGGACTAGCGCTGGCCTACGAGCAGTACTTC

V: TRBV30
size: -
J: TRBJ2-3
D: -
CDR3: CAWSRYSGDTQYF
DNA: TGTGCCTGGAGTAGGTACAGTGGGGATACGCAGTATTTT

V: TRBV11-2
size: once
J: TRBJ1-2
D: TRBD1
CDR3: CASSLTGALGYGYTF
DNA: TGTGCCAGCAGCTTAACAGGGGCCCTAGGGTATGGCTACACCTTC